This T cell receptor beta chain was sequenced during a study of T cell responses to AZD1222 COVID-19 vaccine. This CDR3 has 15 amino acids. J lost 3 bases, V lost 1 base, and 6 bases had no gene match. Germline CDR1 reads SGHTA; CDR2 reads FQGNSA. Only a few counts were recorded for this clone. Clones were sequenced by immunoSEQ multiplex PCR, and TCRdb holds only the in-frame ones, with some missing. The data hold some 200,000 clones, with about nine tenths observed a single time. The V call is TRBV7-2, the J call TRBJ2-7, with TRBD2 matching 7 bases. Sample: peripheral blood, taken 28 days after the second AZD1222 dose. The origin of this receptor is an adult who received the AZD1222 COVID-19 vaccine. The CDR3 protein is CASSLEAGVVYEQYF. The CDR3 nucleotides are TGTGCCAGCAGCTTAGAGGCGGGAGTAGTCTACGAGCAGTACTTC.